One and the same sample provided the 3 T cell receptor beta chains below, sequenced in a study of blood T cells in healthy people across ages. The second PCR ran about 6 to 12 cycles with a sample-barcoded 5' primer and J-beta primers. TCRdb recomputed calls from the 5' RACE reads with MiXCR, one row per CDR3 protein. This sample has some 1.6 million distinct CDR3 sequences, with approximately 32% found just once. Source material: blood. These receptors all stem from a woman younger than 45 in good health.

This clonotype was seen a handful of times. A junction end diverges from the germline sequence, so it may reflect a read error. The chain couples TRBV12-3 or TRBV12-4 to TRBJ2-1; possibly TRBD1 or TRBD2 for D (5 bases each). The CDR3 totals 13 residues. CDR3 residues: CAGSLVRGYEQFF. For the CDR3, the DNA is TGTGCCGGCAGTTTAGTGAGGGGATATGAACAGTTCTTC.

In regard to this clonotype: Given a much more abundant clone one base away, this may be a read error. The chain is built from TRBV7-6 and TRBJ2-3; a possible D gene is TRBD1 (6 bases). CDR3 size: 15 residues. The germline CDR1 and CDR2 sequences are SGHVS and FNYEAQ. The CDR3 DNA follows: TGTGCCGGCAGCCCACAGGGTCAGGGCACAGATACGCAGTATTTT. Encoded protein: CAGSPQGQGTDTQYF. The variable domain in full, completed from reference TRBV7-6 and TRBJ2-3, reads GAGVSQSPRYKVTKRGQDVALRCDPISGHVSLYWYRQALGQGPEFLTYFNYEAQQDKSGLPNDRFSAERPEGSISTLTIQRTEQRDSAMYRCAGSPQGQGTDTQYFGPGTRLTVL.

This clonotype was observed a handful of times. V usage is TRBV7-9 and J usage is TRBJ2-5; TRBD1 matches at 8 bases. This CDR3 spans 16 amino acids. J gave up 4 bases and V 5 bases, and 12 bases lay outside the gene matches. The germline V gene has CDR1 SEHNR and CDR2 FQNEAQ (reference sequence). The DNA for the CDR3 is TGTGCCAGCAGCGTAGAAGACAGGGGAGATGGAGAGACCCAGTACTTC. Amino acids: CASSVEDRGDGETQYF.